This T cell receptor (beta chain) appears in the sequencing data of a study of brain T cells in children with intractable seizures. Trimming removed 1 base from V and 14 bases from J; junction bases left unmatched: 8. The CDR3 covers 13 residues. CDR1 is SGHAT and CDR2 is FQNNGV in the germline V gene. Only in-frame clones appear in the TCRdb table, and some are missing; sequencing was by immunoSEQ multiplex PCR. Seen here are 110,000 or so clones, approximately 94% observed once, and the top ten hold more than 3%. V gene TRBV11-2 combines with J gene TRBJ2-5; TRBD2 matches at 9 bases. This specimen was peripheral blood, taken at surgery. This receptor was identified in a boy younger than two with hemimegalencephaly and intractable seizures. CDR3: CASSLGGGSGGYF. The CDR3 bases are TGTGCCAGCAGCTTAGGCGGGGGTAGCGGGGGTTACTTC. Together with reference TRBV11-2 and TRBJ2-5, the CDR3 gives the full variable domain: EAGVAQSPRYKIIEKRQSVAFWCNPISGHATLYWYQQILGQGPKLLIQFQNNGVVDDSQLPKDRFSAERLKGVDSTLKIQPAKLEDSAVYLCASSLGGGSGGYFGPGTRLLVL.